Listed below are T cell receptor beta chains from one sample, sequenced in a study of cytomegalovirus exposure and HLA in healthy donors. Libraries were prepared by immunoSEQ multiplex PCR; TCRdb keeps only in-frame clonotypes and omits some of them. The table records 150,000 to 200,000 clones, over 60% of them present only once. Sequencing was done on a sample of PBMCs. The receptors here all came from a woman aged 40 to 55 in good health and CMV-seronegative. CDR3s include the opening cysteine and the closing phenylalanine or tryptophan. A D gene is named only where the DNA matches it firmly. Rows may omit the clone size; those that give it use once, few, many or a size class.

NA	NA	TRBJ1-1	TRBV2	TGTGCCAGCGACAGGACAGCCAGTGGTACTGAAGCTTTCTTT	CASDRTASGTEAFF
NA	TRBD1	TRBJ2-7	TRBV6-6	TGTGCCAGCAGAACCTCCGGGACAGGGGTTGACGAGCAGTACTTC	CASRTSGTGVDEQYF
NA	NA	TRBJ2-4	TRBV6-5	TGTGCCAGCAGTTACTCGGAGGCCCTAGCCAAAAACATTCAGTACTTC	CASSYSEALAKNIQYF
NA	NA	TRBJ1-1	TRBV25-1	TGTGCCAGTCGGACAGCGCACACTGAAGCTTTCTTT	CASRTAHTEAFF
NA	NA	TRBJ1-3	TRBV18	TGTGCCAGCTCCGACTCTTACTCTGGAAACACCATATATTTT	CASSDSYSGNTIYF
few	TRBD1	TRBJ1-1	TRBV4-1	TGCGCCAGCAGCCAACCGATACAGGGGCACACTGAAGCTTTCTTT	CASSQPIQGHTEAFF
few	TRBD1	TRBJ1-4	TRBV5-4	TGTGCCAGCAGCTTGGGGGTTGGGACAGGGAACGAAAAACTGTTTTTT	CASSLGVGTGNEKLFF
NA	TRBD2	TRBJ2-7	TRBV7-8	TGTGCCAGCAGCTTAGTGCGGGGGGGCGGCGAGCAGTACTTC	CASSLVRGGGEQYF
NA	NA	TRBJ2-3	TRBV11-2	TGTGCCAGCAGCCCCACGACTGGTACGCAGTATTTT	CASSPTTGTQYF
NA	TRBD1	TRBJ1-1	TRBV5-6	TGTGCCAGCAGCTACAGGGGGCGCTGGACTGAAGCTTTCTTT	CASSYRGRWTEAFF
NA	NA	TRBJ1-6	TRBV7-9	TGTGCCAGCAGCTCGCCCAGGGCCGCTTCACCCCTCCACTTT	CASSSPRAASPLHF
NA	NA	TRBJ2-1	TRBV11-2	TGTGCCAGCAGCTTGGAAAGGGGGACTATACAGCAGTTCTTC	CASSLERGTIQQFF
NA	TRBD1	TRBJ2-1	TRBV2	TGTGCCAGCAGTGAAGGGGGACCCAGGGGGAATGAGCAGTTCTTC	CASSEGGPRGNEQFF
NA	NA	TRBJ1-4	TRBV6-1	TGTGCCAGCAGTGGCAGGGGCGAAAAACTGTTTTTT	CASSGRGEKLFF
NA	NA	TRBJ1-5	TRBV27	TGTGCCAGCAGTTTGGCAGTTTATCAGCCCCAGCATTTT	CASSLAVYQPQHF
NA	NA	TRBJ1-2	TRBV7-8	TGTGCCAGCAGTCCAACAAGGTGGGAGGGTCACTATGGCTACACCTTC	CASSPTRWEGHYGYTF
few	NA	TRBJ2-7	TRBV5-1	TGCGCCAGCAGCCAAGGGCCGGGACTGGGGGAGCAGTACTTC	CASSQGPGLGEQYF
NA	TRBD2	TRBJ2-2	TRBV5-1	TGCGCCAGCACTTCCCGGGACTACGCGAACGGGGAGCTGTTTTTT	CASTSRDYANGELFF
NA	NA	TRBJ1-5	TRBV6-1	TGTGCCAGCGCAGAAACCTATCAGCCCCAGCATTTT	CASAETYQPQHF
once	TRBD1	TRBJ1-6	TRBV7-2	TGTGCCAGCAGCTTAAGGACAGGGGGGTCACCCCTCCACTTT	CASSLRTGGSPLHF
NA	NA	TRBJ1-2	TRBV28	TGTGCCAGCAGTCCCCCTTTGGGGCGTTGTACCTTC	CASSPPLGRCTF
NA	NA	TRBJ2-1	TRBV4-1	TGCGCCAGCAGCCAAGATAGGCCACAGATCAATGAGCAGTTCTTC	CASSQDRPQINEQFF
NA	TRBD1	TRBJ1-3	TRBV5-4	TGTGCCAGCACCGATCCGGGACAGGGCCCCGGAAACACCATATATTTT	CASTDPGQGPGNTIYF
NA	NA	TRBJ1-2	TRBV11-2	TGTGCCAGCAGCTTAGTTGGCAGGGAATATGGCTACACCTTC	CASSLVGREYGYTF
NA	NA	TRBJ2-1	TRBV25-1	TGTGCCAGCAGTGAACCAGGGGAGGGTGAGCAGTTCTTC	CASSEPGEGEQFF
NA	NA	TRBJ2-1	TRBV2	TGTGCCAGCAGTGAAGGGGGCGCCAGGGACAATGAGCAGTTCTTC	CASSEGGARDNEQFF
NA	TRBD2	TRBJ2-7	TRBV27	TGTGCCAGCAGTACCCTCGGGACTAGCGGGGGGCCGACTAGATACGAGCAGTACTTC	CASSTLGTSGGPTRYEQYF